This entry features one T cell receptor (beta chain) sequence. Its antigen is not identified. The study made its TRB cDNA libraries by 5' RACE, adding UMI labels. No DNA is given; TCRdb re-called the 5' RACE reads and lists each CDR3 protein once. The table for this sample gives 45,000 or so distinct CDR3 sequences. CDR3 length: 13 residues. Germline values: CDR1 GTSNPN, CDR2 SVGIG (reference sequence). These data come from a study of CXCR3-negative and CXCR3-positive naive CD8 T cells. Whole-study context: Roughly 140 million TRB reads were obtained in total, which works out to about 1.5 +/- 0.3 million per library. Whole-study results and caveats: Memory cells differed in TRBV-TRBJ usage, but naive CXCR3-negative and CXCR3-positive cells had similar usage. For memory CD8+ cells diversity was much lower, but both naive subsets had comparably high diversity. Naive cells positive for CXCR3 carried more hydrophobic TRB CDR3s than CXCR3-negative ones.

The sample comprised naive CXCR3- CD8+ T cells from blood. The sample's subset: CD45RO-CCR7+CD27+CD95- naive CD8+ T cells lacking CXCR3 (TNR3-). The chain recombines TRBV30 with TRBJ2-7. The receptor was derived from a human donor in good health. Some clones in this sample may be carry-over from other donors' samples. The CDR3 is CAWRGGAGYEQYF.